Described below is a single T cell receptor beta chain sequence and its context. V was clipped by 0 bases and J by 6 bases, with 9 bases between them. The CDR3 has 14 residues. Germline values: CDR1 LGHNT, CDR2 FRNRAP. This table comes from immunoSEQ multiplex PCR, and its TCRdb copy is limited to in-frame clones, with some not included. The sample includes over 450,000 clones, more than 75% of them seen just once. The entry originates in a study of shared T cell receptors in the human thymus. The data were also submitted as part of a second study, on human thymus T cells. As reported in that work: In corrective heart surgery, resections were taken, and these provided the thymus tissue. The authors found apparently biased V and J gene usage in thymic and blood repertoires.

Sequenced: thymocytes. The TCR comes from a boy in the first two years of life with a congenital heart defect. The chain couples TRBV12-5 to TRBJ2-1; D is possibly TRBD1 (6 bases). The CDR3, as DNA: TGTGCTAGTGGTTTGGTACAGGGCTCCAATGAGCAGTTCTTC. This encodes CASGLVQGSNEQFF.